This record concerns one TCR beta chain sequence. The method was immunoSEQ multiplex PCR; TCRdb's version includes in-frame clones alone and lacks a portion of them. The table records 62,000 or so clones, roughly 86% of them present only once. This entry comes from a study of OX40 agonist ivuxolimab in advanced cancers. About the research overall: A partial response was reached by three patients: one with hepatocellular carcinoma and two with cutaneous melanoma.

It was autoimmune disease history or systemic immunosuppression that excluded patients. The CDR3 loop spans 15 amino acids. Germline V lookup: CDR1 SGHRS, CDR2 YFSETQ. V lost 2 bases, J lost 3 bases, and 6 bases stayed unmatched. The V and J genes are TRBV5-1 and TRBJ2-3; 7 bases are shared with TRBD1. Sample: CD4+ or CD8+ T cells sorted from blood, taken in a trial of the OX40 agonist ivuxolimab. The TCR originated in an adult with an advanced solid tumor such as melanoma, head and neck, liver or kidney cancer. The DNA for the CDR3 is TGCGCCAGCAGCTTTACAGGGGATGTTACAGATACGCAGTATTTT. Its translation: CASSFTGDVTDTQYF.